The subject of this entry is one TCR beta chain. Its antigen is unidentified. The data were taken from a study of response to subunit inactivated influenza vaccine. Germline loops: CDR1 DFQATT, CDR2 SNEGSKA (reference sequence). V lost 3 bases, J lost 0 bases, and 15 bases lay in between. CDR3 size: 16 residues. MiXCR, applied by TCRdb to the RT-PCR reads, yields one record per CDR3 protein. Of over 650,000 distinct CDR3 sequences in the sample, approximately 18% were seen once. General study findings and limits: Authors suggested few new T cells are recruited by each seasonal influenza vaccination.

The source material was PBMCs from blood, sampled 5 days after vaccination. The chain combines TRBV20-1 with TRBJ2-1, with D perhaps matching TRBD2 (6 bases). The TCR originated in a man aged 45-65 years who received an inactivated influenza vaccine. The CDR3 sequence is CSARTYGGDSYNEQFF. CDR3 DNA sequence: TGCAGTGCTAGGACCTACGGGGGAGACTCCTACAATGAGCAGTTCTTC.